The 21 T cell receptor beta chains in this list originate from one sample, sequenced in a study of cytomegalovirus exposure and HLA in healthy donors. 60 Vbeta and 13 Jbeta primers were used in PCR. Sequencing was performed with immunoSEQ multiplex PCR; in TCRdb, only in-frame clones are kept and a portion is missing. The profile shows around 190,000 clones, around 84% of them singletons. Sequencing input: PBMCs. Receptors were obtained from a man aged 35 to 55 in good health and CMV-seropositive.

The rearrangement links TRBV18 to TRBJ2-1, with 11 bases matching TRBD2. CDR3 length equals 17 residues. Germline V gene sequence: CDR1 KGHSH, CDR2 LQKENI. V gave up 4 bases and J gave up 3 bases; unmatched junction bases: 8. This CDR3 is CASSRQLLAGVYNEQFF. The CDR3 bases are TGTGCCAGCTCACGACAATTACTAGCGGGAGTCTACAATGAGCAGTTCTTC.

This chain connects TRBV5-1 to TRBJ2-7; TRBD1 might be the D (6 bases). V lost 8 bases and J lost 6, with 18 bases in between. The CDR3 covers 13 residues. Germline assignment: CDR1 SGHRS and CDR2 YFSETQ. For the CDR3, the DNA is TGCGCCAGAATTAGGGGGAATGAGTGCGAGCAGTACTTC. This gives the protein CARIRGNECEQYF.

The J gene is TRBJ1-2, the V gene TRBV7-9, with 10 positions matching TRBD1. V shed 5 bases and J 3 bases; nucleotides not matched to a gene: 12. CDR3 length: 17 residues. CDR1 is SEHNR and CDR2 is FQNEAQ in the germline V gene (reference sequence). CDR3 in amino acids: CASSPRWTGGFDYGYTF. The CDR3 DNA follows: TGTGCCAGCAGCCCACGTTGGACAGGGGGTTTTGACTATGGCTACACCTTC.

This clone was seen just once. The J gene is TRBJ2-5, the V gene TRBV7-9, with D hard to call. Germline CDR1 reads SEHNR; CDR2 reads FQNEAQ (reference sequence). V gave up 5 bases and J gave up 5 bases, with 12 bases separating them. CDR3 length: 13 residues. CDR3 in amino acids: CASSQSVRETQYF. CDR3 sequence (DNA): TGTGCCAGCAGCCAATCGGTACGCGAGACCCAGTACTTC. Drawing the rest from reference TRBV7-9 and TRBJ2-5, the complete variable domain is DTGVSQNPRHKITKRGQNVTFRCDPISEHNRLYWYRQTLGQGPEFLTYFQNEAQLEKSRLLSDRFSAERPKGSFSTLEIQRTEQGDSAMYLCASSQSVRETQYFGPGTRLLVL.

The chain combines TRBV28 with TRBJ2-5, with 7 bases lining up with TRBD2. Germline CDR1 reads MDHEN; CDR2 reads SYDVKM. The CDR3 sequence is 17 residues long. V lost 5 bases and J lost 4; bases outside the gene matches: 16. CDR3 sequence reads: CASSPFGLVMGGETQYF. CDR3 nucleotides: TGTGCCAGCAGTCCCTTTGGACTAGTCATGGGCGGAGAGACCCAGTACTTC.

The chain has TRBV7-9 and TRBJ2-7; 10 nucleotides agree with TRBD2. Per germline, CDR1 SEHNR and CDR2 FQNEAQ (reference sequence). The ends lost 5 bases at V and 0 bases at J; junction bases unmatched: 4. The CDR3 runs 15 residues. CDR3 sequence reads: CASSRSGRVSYEQYF. The CDR3, as DNA: TGTGCCAGCAGCCGCAGCGGGAGGGTCTCCTACGAGCAGTACTTC.

This clone was counted between two and nine times. This chain uses TRBV5-6 with TRBJ2-7; D perhaps matches TRBD2 (6 bases). The V gene's germline CDR1 is SGHDT and CDR2 YYEEEE. CDR3 length: 15 amino acids. The V end lost 7 bases, the J end lost 2 bases, and 19 bases lay between the germline ends. The chain's CDR3 is CASGWRGRKPYEQYF. For the CDR3, the DNA is TGTGCCAGCGGGTGGAGGGGTAGGAAACCCTACGAGCAGTACTTC. Combining the CDR3 with reference TRBV5-6 and TRBJ2-7 gives the whole variable domain DAGVTQSPTHLIKTRGQQVTLRCSPKSGHDTVSWYQQALGQGPQFIFQYYEEEERQRGNFPDRFSGHQFPNYSSELNVNALLLGDSALYLCASGWRGRKPYEQYFGPGTRLTVT.

This chain joins TRBV7-9 and TRBJ1-4; D remains ambiguous. Germline values: CDR1 SEHNR, CDR2 FQNEAQ (reference sequence). Trimming shortened V by 8 bases and J by 4 bases, and 17 bases separated the two germline ends. This CDR3 has 15 amino acids. The CDR3 nucleotides read TGTGCCAGCGCGCGCGGGAGTCGGCTTAATGAAAAACTGTTTTTT. Residues: CASARGSRLNEKLFF.

This chain links TRBV10-3 with TRBJ1-5; 8 nucleotides match TRBD1. V was clipped by 0 bases and J by 3 bases; unmatched bases: 7. This CDR3 is 17 amino acids long. Germline V gene sequence: CDR1 ENHRY, CDR2 SYGVKD. CDR3 nucleotide sequence: TGTGCCATCAGTGAGTCCCTCCCAGGGGGCGACAATCAGCCCCAGCATTTT. It specifies CAISESLPGGDNQPQHF.

The chain joins TRBV5-1 to TRBJ1-1; no clear D. The germline gives CDR1 SGHRS, CDR2 YFSETQ. The CDR3 extends over 14 amino acids. V was shortened by 1 base and J by 0 bases, with 7 bases between the two germline ends. The DNA of the CDR3 is TGCGCCAGCAGCTTGACGGGGATGAACACTGAAGCTTTCTTT. Protein product: CASSLTGMNTEAFF.

The chain couples TRBV2 to TRBJ1-6; no reliable D call. This CDR3 has 13 amino acids. Trimming removed 7 bases at V and 10 bases at J, with 14 bases between. In germline, CDR1 is SNHLY, CDR2 FYNNEI. CDR3 sequence reads: CASILGVDSPLHF. Here the CDR3 DNA reads TGTGCCAGCATTCTCGGGGTTGACTCACCCCTCCACTTT.

The chain couples TRBV19 to TRBJ2-7; TRBD1 might be the D (6 bases). The CDR3 is 13 amino acids. The V end lost 4 bases, the J end lost 9 bases, and 16 bases lay between the germline ends. Per the germline V gene, CDR1 is LNHDA and CDR2 is SQIVND (reference sequence). CDR3 bases: TGTGCCAGTAGTACCCGGGACACAGCTTTGCAGTACTTC. It is translated as CASSTRDTALQYF.

CDR3 in amino acids: CASSPVNRPYEQYF. The CDR3 DNA reads TGTGCCAGCTCACCAGTCAACAGACCCTACGAGCAGTACTTC. V gene TRBV18 combines with J gene TRBJ2-7; D is ambiguous. CDR3 length: 14 residues. Germline V CDR1 and CDR2: KGHSH, LQKENI. The ends were cut back, 2 bases at V and 2 bases at J, with 10 bases in the middle.

The chain couples TRBV9 to TRBJ2-3, with a possible D match to TRBD2 (6 bases). The CDR3 totals 16 residues. V lost 0 bases and J lost 0, with 11 bases in between. Germline V gene sequence: CDR1 SGDLS, CDR2 YYNGEE. For the CDR3, the DNA is TGTGCCAGCAGCGTAGGCTCTAGCGAAAGCACAGATACGCAGTATTTT. Amino acids: CASSVGSSESTDTQYF.

The chain carries TRBV7-3 and TRBJ1-1; D uncertain. The CDR3 totals 14 residues. From germline, CDR1 is SGHTA and CDR2 FQGTGA. V was trimmed by 2 bases and J by 7 bases, leaving 14 bases between them. The CDR3 coding sequence is TGTGCCAGCAGCTTATGGCTCGCCATCCGTGAAGCTTTCTTT. Translation: CASSLWLAIREAFF.

This sequence joins TRBV11-2 and TRBJ2-3; tentative D call: TRBD1 (6 bases). V gave up 2 bases and J gave up 0 bases, with 12 bases separating them. CDR3 size: 16 residues. Germline V lookup: CDR1 SGHAT, CDR2 FQNNGV. CDR3 protein: CASSLTQGLSTDTQYF. The CDR3 nucleotides are TGTGCCAGCAGCTTAACGCAGGGGCTTAGCACAGATACGCAGTATTTT.

CDR3 in DNA: TGTGCCAGCGAACCCGGACAGGGCCCTAATGAAAAACTGTTTTTT. Translating gives CASEPGQGPNEKLFF. The chain has TRBV6-5 and TRBJ1-4; 8 bases align to TRBD1. Germline CDR1 and CDR2: MNHEY and SVGAGI. The CDR3 length is 15 residues. Losses at the gene ends were 8 bases for V and 3 bases for J; bases not matched to a gene: 8.

This chain joins TRBV28 and TRBJ2-2; D ambiguous. V was cut by 4 bases and J by 5 bases, with 5 bases left in between. This CDR3 contains 12 residues. The germline V gene has CDR1 MDHEN and CDR2 SYDVKM. The CDR3 protein is CASSSGTGELFF. The CDR3 DNA reads as TGTGCCAGCAGTTCGGGTACCGGGGAGCTGTTTTTT.

The V call is TRBV28, the J call TRBJ2-4; 7 bases line up with TRBD1. V lost 10 bases to trimming and J lost 0 bases; unmatched junction nucleotides: 9. CDR3 length: 15 residues. Germline values: CDR1 MDHEN, CDR2 SYDVKM. As DNA, the CDR3 is TGTGCCACCCAGGGACAGCAGCTAGCCAAAAACATTCAGTACTTC. Its translation is CATQGQQLAKNIQYF. The variable domain in full, with the rest retrieved from reference TRBV28 and TRBJ2-4, is DVKVTQSSRYLVKRTGEKVFLECVQDMDHENMFWYRQDPGLGLRLIYFSYDVKMKEKGDIPEGYSVSREKKERFSLILESASTNQTSMYLCATQGQQLAKNIQYFGAGTRLSVL.

The chain recombines TRBV18 with TRBJ1-5; D remains ambiguous. The CDR3 length is 14 residues. Trimming left V 2 bases short and J 2 bases short, with 7 bases between. Per germline, CDR1 KGHSH and CDR2 LQKENI. DNA of the CDR3: TGTGCCAGCTCACCAAACGGGGGCAATCAGCCCCAGCATTTT. Translating gives CASSPNGGNQPQHF.

In this sample, this clone turned up a few times. V usage is TRBV25-1 and J usage is TRBJ2-5, with 8 nucleotides matching TRBD1. CDR1 is MGHDK, CDR2 SYGVNS, per germline. The V segment lost 8 bases and the J segment 2 bases; nucleotides outside the gene matches: 7. The CDR3 length is 14 residues. In DNA, the CDR3 is TGTGCCAGCTCCGGTAGGACAGGGCAAGAGACCCAGTACTTC. It encodes CASSGRTGQETQYF. The whole variable domain, remainder taken from reference TRBV25-1 and TRBJ2-5, is EADIYQTPRYLVIGTGKKITLECSQTMGHDKMYWYQQDPGMELHLIHYSYGVNSTEKGDLSSESTVSRIRTEHFPLTLESARPSHTSQYLCASSGRTGQETQYFGPGTRLLVL.